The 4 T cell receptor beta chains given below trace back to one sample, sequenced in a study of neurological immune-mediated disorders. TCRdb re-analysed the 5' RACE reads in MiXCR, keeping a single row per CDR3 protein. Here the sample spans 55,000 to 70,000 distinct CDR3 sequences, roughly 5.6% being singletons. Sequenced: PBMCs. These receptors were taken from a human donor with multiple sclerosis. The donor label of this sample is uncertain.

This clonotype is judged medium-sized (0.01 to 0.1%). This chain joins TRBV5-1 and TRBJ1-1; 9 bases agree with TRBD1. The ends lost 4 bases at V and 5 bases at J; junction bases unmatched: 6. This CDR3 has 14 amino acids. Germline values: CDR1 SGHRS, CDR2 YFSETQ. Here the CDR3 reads CASSPRTGETEAFF. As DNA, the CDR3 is TGCGCCAGCAGCCCCCGGACAGGGGAAACTGAAGCTTTCTTT.

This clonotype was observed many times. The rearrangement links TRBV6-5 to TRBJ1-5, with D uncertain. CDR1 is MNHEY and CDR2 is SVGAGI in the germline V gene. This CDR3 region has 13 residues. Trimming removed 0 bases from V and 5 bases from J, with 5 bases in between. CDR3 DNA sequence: TGTGCCAGCAGTTACTCATGGGATCAGCCCCAGCATTTT. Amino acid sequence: CASSYSWDQPQHF.

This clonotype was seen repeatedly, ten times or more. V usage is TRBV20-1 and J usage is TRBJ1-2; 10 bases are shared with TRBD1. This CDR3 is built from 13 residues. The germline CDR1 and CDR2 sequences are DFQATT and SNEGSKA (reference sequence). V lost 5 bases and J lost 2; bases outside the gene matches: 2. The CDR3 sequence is CSASDRGNYGYTF. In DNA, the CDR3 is TGCAGTGCTTCGGACAGGGGGAACTATGGCTACACCTTC.

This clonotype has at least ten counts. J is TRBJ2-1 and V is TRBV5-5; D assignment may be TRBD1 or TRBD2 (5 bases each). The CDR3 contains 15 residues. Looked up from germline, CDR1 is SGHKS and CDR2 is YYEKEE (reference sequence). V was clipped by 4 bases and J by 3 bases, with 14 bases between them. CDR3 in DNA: TGTGCCAGCAGCCCGGGGCCGAACCTCTACAATGAGCAGTTCTTC. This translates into CASSPGPNLYNEQFF.